These 2 T cell receptor beta chains were sequenced from one sample in a study of shared clonotypes between healthy human individuals. Profiled with immunoSEQ multiplex PCR; TCRdb holds only in-frame clones, not every one. The sample holds about 2 million clones; over 85% are singletons and the top ten take 1% to 1.5%. Naive CD8 cells comprised CD45RO-negative, CCR7-positively selected cells, excluding terminally differentiated effector memory CD45RA+ cells. Sequencing was done on a sample of naive CD8+ T cells sorted from blood. All receptors derive from a man aged 18 to 29 in good health.

For this clone: Other DNA sequences in this sample translate to the same CDR3. The chain couples TRBV2 to TRBJ2-7, with D tentatively TRBD2 (6 bases). Between the trimmed V and J ends, which lost 8 bases and 1 base, there was a span of 9 bases. CDR1 and CDR2 from the germline V gene are SNHLY and FYNNEI. The CDR3 runs 12 residues. The CDR3 loop reads CASRGDSYEQYF. The CDR3, as DNA: TGTGCCAGCCGCGGGGATTCCTACGAGCAGTACTTC.

This sequence joins TRBV27 and TRBJ1-2; perhaps TRBD1 as D (6 bases). This CDR3 region has 15 residues. V was cut by 8 bases and J by 3 bases, with 19 bases left in between. CDR1 is MNHEY and CDR2 is SMNVEV in the germline V gene (reference sequence). The CDR3, as DNA: TGTGCCAGCGCTCCGTCAGGGGTCCATTACTATGGCTACACCTTC. Translated: CASAPSGVHYYGYTF.